Presented here are 14 T cell receptor beta chains from one specimen sequenced in a study of cytomegalovirus exposure and HLA in healthy donors. PCR was performed using 60 Vbeta and 13 Jbeta primers. Only in-frame clones appear in the TCRdb table, and some are missing; sequencing was by immunoSEQ multiplex PCR. The sample contains fewer than 110,000 clones, approximately 85% of which appear only once. The specimen sequenced was PBMCs. Every receptor here comes from a man aged 25-40 years in good health and CMV-seronegative.

The chain joins TRBV4-2 to TRBJ2-6, with D possibly being TRBD2 (5 bases). The germline gives CDR1 LGHNA, CDR2 YNFKEQ. This CDR3 region has 17 residues. Between the trimmed V and J ends, which lost 0 bases and 4 bases, there was a span of 13 bases. The CDR3 region has the DNA TGTGCCAGCAGCCAAGATTTGAGGACTTCGGGGGCCAACGTCCTGACTTTC. As protein: CASSQDLRTSGANVLTF.

The chain carries TRBV25-1 and TRBJ2-2, with 9 positions matching TRBD1. The CDR3 length is 17 residues. J was trimmed by 2 bases and V by 6 bases; bases with no gene match: 10. The germline V gene encodes CDR1 MGHDK and CDR2 SYGVNS. This CDR3 reads CASRPGGQGRNTGELFF. In DNA form, the CDR3 reads TGTGCCAGCAGACCTGGGGGACAGGGCCGCAACACCGGGGAGCTGTTTTTT.

The CDR3 region is CASSVGGRNTEAFF. For the CDR3, the DNA is TGTGCCAGCAGCGTAGGGGGCCGGAACACTGAAGCTTTCTTT. The chain couples TRBV9 to TRBJ1-1, with D perhaps matching TRBD1 (5 bases). Germline CDR1 is SGDLS and CDR2 is YYNGEE. With 0 bases removed from V and 1 base from J, the gap between germline ends came to 7 bases. This CDR3 comprises 14 residues.

CDR3 sequence reads: CAWSLSAGVRDTQYF. For the CDR3, the DNA is TGTGCCTGGAGTCTTTCAGCGGGGGTTAGAGATACGCAGTATTTT. The rearrangement joins TRBV30 to TRBJ2-3; TRBD2 matches 8 bases. CDR1 is GTSNPN and CDR2 is SVGIG in the germline V gene (reference sequence). The CDR3 spans 15 residues. V lost 2 bases to trimming and J lost 5 bases; unmatched junction nucleotides: 9.

CDR3 sequence (DNA): TGCGCCAGCAGCTTTGGGTCGGGGGGGCCGGCAGATACGCAGTATTTT. Translated: CASSFGSGGPADTQYF. The gene calls are TRBV5-1 and TRBJ2-3, with 8 bases matching TRBD2. The germline gives CDR1 SGHRS, CDR2 YFSETQ. Losses at the gene ends were 2 bases for V and 4 bases for J; bases not matched to a gene: 9. CDR3 length: 16 residues.

The V and J genes are TRBV9 and TRBJ2-5, with TRBD1 as a possible D gene (5 bases). Per the germline V gene, CDR1 is SGDLS and CDR2 is YYNGEE. The CDR3 contains 13 residues. V was cut by 0 bases and J by 2 bases, with 5 bases left in between. The CDR3 sequence: CASSVDRQETQYF. The DNA for the CDR3 is TGTGCCAGCAGCGTAGACAGGCAAGAGACCCAGTACTTC.

The V and J genes are TRBV14 and TRBJ1-6, with D unclear. The length of the CDR3 is 15 residues. V was pared by 4 bases and J by 10 bases, with 17 bases between. Germline CDR1 is SGHDN and CDR2 is FVKESK. DNA for the CDR3: TGTGCCAGCAGCCTCGCCCCGAGGGAGGGATCACCCCTCCACTTT. As protein: CASSLAPREGSPLHF.

The chain employs TRBV7-2 and TRBJ2-3, with D perhaps matching TRBD2 (6 bases). Trimming cost V 1 base and J 2 bases, with 10 bases left between them. This CDR3 has 15 amino acids. Germline CDR1 reads SGHTA; CDR2 reads FQGNSA. Here the CDR3 DNA reads TGTGCCAGCAGCTTAGGTGGGAGGAACACAGATACGCAGTATTTT. Protein sequence: CASSLGGRNTDTQYF.

This clone has a single count. The rearrangement uses TRBV7-9 and TRBJ2-1; the match to TRBD2 covers 11 bases. The length of the CDR3 is 16 residues. Germline lookup yields CDR1 SEHNR and CDR2 FQNEAQ (reference sequence). V was clipped by 2 bases and J by 7 bases; unmatched bases: 7. The CDR3 region is CASSLRLAGGLNEQFF. CDR3 coding DNA: TGTGCCAGCAGCTTACGGCTAGCGGGGGGCTTAAATGAGCAGTTCTTC.

V usage is TRBV4-2 and J usage is TRBJ2-1; 13 nucleotides match TRBD2. There are 16 residues in the CDR3. The J segment lost 5 bases and the V segment lost 0 bases, leaving 1 base of the junction unmatched. The germline V gene has CDR1 LGHNA and CDR2 YNFKEQ. The CDR3 sequence: CASSQEGLAGNNEQFF. The CDR3 bases are TGTGCCAGCAGCCAAGAGGGACTAGCGGGAAACAATGAGCAGTTCTTC.

The gene calls are TRBV18 and TRBJ2-5; TRBD1 is a possible D gene (5 bases). The germline V gene has CDR1 KGHSH and CDR2 LQKENI. The CDR3 totals 13 residues. Trimming took off 6 bases at V and 2 bases at J, with 10 bases between the two ends. The CDR3 reads CASSVTVQETQYF. The CDR3 DNA is TGTGCCAGCTCGGTGACAGTACAAGAGACCCAGTACTTC.

This clone was detected once. The CDR3 DNA sequence: TGCGCCAGCAGCTCGACAGGGGGGAGCACCGGGGAGCTGTTTTTT. This sequence encodes CASSSTGGSTGELFF. The V and J genes are TRBV5-1 and TRBJ2-2; 9 bases align to TRBD1. Germline CDR1 is SGHRS and CDR2 is YFSETQ. The CDR3 covers 15 residues. V shed 3 bases and J 4 bases; nucleotides not matched to a gene: 4.

The chain employs TRBV25-1 and TRBJ1-2, with D hard to call. Trimming stripped 6 bases from V and 3 bases from J, with 17 bases between. The CDR3 is 15 residues long. Germline V lookup: CDR1 MGHDK, CDR2 SYGVNS. This CDR3 is CASSPLGGEDYGYTF. CDR3 sequence (DNA): TGTGCCAGCAGCCCTCTGGGCGGGGAAGACTATGGCTACACCTTC.

This chain uses TRBV5-6 with TRBJ2-5; 8 nucleotides align to TRBD1. The CDR3 contains 10 residues. Trimming cost V 7 bases and J 13 bases; bases outside gene matches: 6. Germline V gene sequence: CDR1 SGHDT, CDR2 YYEEEE. The CDR3 sequence is CASGRDRPYF. The CDR3 bases are TGTGCCAGCGGCCGGGACAGGCCGTACTTC. Drawing the rest from reference TRBV5-6 and TRBJ2-5, the complete variable domain is DAGVTQSPTHLIKTRGQQVTLRCSPKSGHDTVSWYQQALGQGPQFIFQYYEEEERQRGNFPDRFSGHQFPNYSSELNVNALLLGDSALYLCASGRDRPYFGPGTRLLVL.